The 6 T cell receptor beta chains presented below share a single source sample, sequenced in a study of T cell responses to AZD1222 COVID-19 vaccine. Using immunoSEQ multiplex PCR, the repertoire was profiled, and TCRdb retains in-frame clones only, with some absent. The sample carries 180,000 or so clones, 91% recorded once. The sample here was peripheral blood, taken 28 days after the second AZD1222 dose. These receptor sequences come from an adult who received the AZD1222 COVID-19 vaccine.

The gene calls are TRBV6-5 and TRBJ2-3, with 8 bases fitting TRBD2. Trimming removed 2 bases from V and 4 bases from J; junction bases left unmatched: 8. CDR3 length equals 16 residues. Germline CDR1 is MNHEY and CDR2 is SVGAGI. CDR3: CASSYGAGRGADTQYF. CDR3 nucleotides: TGTGCCAGCAGTTACGGCGCAGGGCGGGGGGCAGATACGCAGTATTTT.

This chain links TRBV27 with TRBJ1-1; D might be TRBD1 (6 bases). Germline CDR1 reads MNHEY; CDR2 reads SMNVEV (reference sequence). V was clipped by 2 bases and J by 6 bases, with 7 bases between them. There are 12 residues in the CDR3. The chain's CDR3 is CASSLRGAEAFF. Here the CDR3 DNA reads TGTGCCAGCAGTTTAAGGGGGGCTGAAGCTTTCTTT.

The gene calls are TRBV11-2 and TRBJ2-1; D unresolved. The ends were cut back, 1 base at V and 6 bases at J, with 13 bases in the middle. The CDR3 extends over 15 amino acids. Germline V gene sequence: CDR1 SGHAT, CDR2 FQNNGV. The CDR3 spells CASSLAGPYRNEQFF. CDR3 sequence (DNA): TGTGCCAGCAGCTTAGCGGGCCCTTACCGCAATGAGCAGTTCTTC.

This rearrangement joins TRBV5-6 to TRBJ2-6; D not certain. CDR1 and CDR2 from the germline V gene are SGHDT and YYEEEE. V dropped 4 bases and J dropped 4 bases, with 15 bases sitting between them. There are 16 residues in the CDR3. The CDR3 coding sequence is TGTGCCAGCAGCCCGGACCTGTCGGGCGGGGCCAACGTCCTGACTTTC. It is translated as CASSPDLSGGANVLTF. The full variable domain, completed using reference TRBV5-6 and TRBJ2-6, is DAGVTQSPTHLIKTRGQQVTLRCSPKSGHDTVSWYQQALGQGPQFIFQYYEEEERQRGNFPDRFSGHQFPNYSSELNVNALLLGDSALYLCASSPDLSGGANVLTFGAGSRLTVL.

The chain is built from TRBV19 and TRBJ2-1, with 7 positions matching TRBD1. CDR1 LNHDA and CDR2 SQIVND come from the germline V gene (reference sequence). There are 14 residues in the CDR3. The trim removed 5 bases at V and 4 bases at J, leaving 5 bases unmatched. The CDR3 sequence is CASSQWDSYNEQFF. Written as DNA, the CDR3 is TGTGCCAGTAGTCAGTGGGACAGTTACAATGAGCAGTTCTTC.

This sequence joins TRBV20-1 and TRBJ1-6; possibly TRBD1 for D (5 bases). The CDR3 runs 14 residues. Germline V lookup: CDR1 DFQATT, CDR2 SNEGSKA (reference sequence). V dropped 3 bases and J dropped 9 bases, with 15 bases sitting between them. In DNA form, the CDR3 reads TGCAGTGCTAGTTCAGCAGGGTTAAGTTCACCCCTCCACTTT. Its protein is CSASSAGLSSPLHF.